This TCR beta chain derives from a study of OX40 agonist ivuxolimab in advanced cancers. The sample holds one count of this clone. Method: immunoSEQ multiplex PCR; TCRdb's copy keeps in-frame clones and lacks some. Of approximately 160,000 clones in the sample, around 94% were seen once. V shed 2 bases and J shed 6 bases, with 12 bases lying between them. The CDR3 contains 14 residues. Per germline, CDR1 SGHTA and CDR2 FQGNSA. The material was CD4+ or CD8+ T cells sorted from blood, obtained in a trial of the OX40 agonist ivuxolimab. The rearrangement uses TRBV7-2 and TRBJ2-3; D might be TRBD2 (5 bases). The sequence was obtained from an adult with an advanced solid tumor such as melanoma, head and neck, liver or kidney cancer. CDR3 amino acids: CASSLREYTDTQYF. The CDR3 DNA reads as TGTGCCAGCAGCTTAAGGGAGTATACGGATACGCAGTATTTT.